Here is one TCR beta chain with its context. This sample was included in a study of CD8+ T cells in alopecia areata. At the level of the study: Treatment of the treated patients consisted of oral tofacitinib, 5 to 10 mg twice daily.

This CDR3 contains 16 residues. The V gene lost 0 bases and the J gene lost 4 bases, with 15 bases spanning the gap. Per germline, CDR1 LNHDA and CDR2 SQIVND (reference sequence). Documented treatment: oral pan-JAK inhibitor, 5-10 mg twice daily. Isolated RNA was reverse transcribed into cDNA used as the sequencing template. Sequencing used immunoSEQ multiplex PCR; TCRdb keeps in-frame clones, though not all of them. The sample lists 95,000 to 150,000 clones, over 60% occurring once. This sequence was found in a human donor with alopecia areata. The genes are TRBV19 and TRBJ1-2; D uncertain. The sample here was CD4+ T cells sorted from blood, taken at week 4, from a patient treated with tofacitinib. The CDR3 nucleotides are TGTGCCAGTAGTATAGATGCGGCAGGACCAACCTATGGCTACACCTTC. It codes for CASSIDAAGPTYGYTF.